What follows are 28 T cell receptor beta chains derived from one specimen sequenced in a study of cytomegalovirus exposure and HLA in healthy donors. PCR used 60 Vbeta primers and 13 Jbeta primers. Repertoires were generated with immunoSEQ multiplex PCR, while TCRdb's copy carries only in-frame clones and drops some. The sample yields 200,000 to 250,000 clones, more than 75% seen once. The sequenced sample consisted of PBMCs. The receptors originated from a male donor in good health and CMV-seronegative.

The chain couples TRBV19 to TRBJ2-7; D might be TRBD1 (6 bases). V was trimmed by 6 bases and J by 1 base, leaving 16 bases between them. Germline CDR1 reads LNHDA; CDR2 reads SQIVND (reference sequence). The CDR3 length is 15 residues. CDR3 DNA sequence: TGTGCCAGTAGCTGGGGACAATCTCTATCCTACGAGCAGTACTTC. As protein: CASSWGQSLSYEQYF.

The chain carries TRBV7-6 and TRBJ2-3; no clear D gene. Trimming took 5 bases from V and 0 from J, leaving 15 bases between them. The CDR3 consists of 16 residues. CDR1 is SGHVS and CDR2 is FNYEAQ in the germline V gene. The CDR3 spells CASSPQLLSSTDTQYF. The CDR3 nucleotides are TGTGCCAGCAGCCCGCAACTTCTGTCCAGCACAGATACGCAGTATTTT.

This chain links TRBV15 with TRBJ2-3; D might be TRBD1 (6 bases). The CDR3 is made up of 17 amino acids. Germline values: CDR1 LNHNV, CDR2 YYDKDF (reference sequence). With 5 bases removed from V and 3 bases from J, the gap between germline ends came to 21 bases. The CDR3 DNA follows: TGTGCCACCAGCTCCCGGGGTGGGCAGGGGCTGACAGATACGCAGTATTTT. It specifies CATSSRGGQGLTDTQYF.

This chain connects TRBV27 to TRBJ2-1; D may be TRBD1 (6 bases). V gave up 6 bases and J gave up 3 bases, with 6 bases separating them. This CDR3 has 12 amino acids. Per the germline V gene, CDR1 is MNHEY and CDR2 is SMNVEV (reference sequence). CDR3 sequence reads: CASRTGYNEQFF. CDR3 coding DNA: TGTGCCAGCAGGACAGGCTACAATGAGCAGTTCTTC.

The chain joins TRBV7-3 to TRBJ1-2; D possibly corresponds to TRBD1 (5 bases). This CDR3 spans 15 amino acids. CDR1 SGHTA and CDR2 FQGTGA come from the germline V gene. V was trimmed by 6 bases and J by 3 bases, leaving 17 bases between them. The CDR3 DNA follows: TGTGCCAGCAGAGAAGGGGCAGGAGAAGACTATGGCTACACCTTC. Amino acid sequence: CASREGAGEDYGYTF.

The chain is built from TRBV19 and TRBJ1-2, with 7 bases aligning to TRBD1. The V gene end was trimmed by 1 base and the J gene end by 7 bases; junction bases not matched to a gene: 3. Germline CDR1 and CDR2: LNHDA and SQIVND (reference sequence). The CDR3 loop spans 13 amino acids. CDR3: CASSIATGSGYTF. In DNA form, the CDR3 reads TGTGCCAGTAGTATAGCGACAGGGTCTGGCTACACCTTC.

This clone appeared a few times. This chain links TRBV10-3 with TRBJ1-1; D is perhaps TRBD1 (5 bases). This CDR3 spans 14 amino acids. V was trimmed by 2 bases and J by 3 bases, leaving 10 bases between them. Germline CDR1 reads ENHRY; CDR2 reads SYGVKD. The CDR3 DNA follows: TGTGCCATCAGTGAGACAGGAGACCACACTGAAGCTTTCTTT. Amino acid sequence: CAISETGDHTEAFF.

The V gene is TRBV9, the J gene TRBJ1-2, with D maybe TRBD1 (5 bases). V was trimmed by 0 bases and J by 5 bases, leaving 11 bases between them. Germline V gives CDR1 SGDLS, CDR2 YYNGEE. The CDR3 sequence is 14 residues long. The CDR3 sequence is CASSVEAGGYGYTF. Here the CDR3 DNA reads TGTGCCAGCAGCGTAGAAGCGGGGGGATATGGCTACACCTTC.

This chain links TRBV7-9 with TRBJ1-3, with D maybe TRBD1 (6 bases). The CDR3 runs 15 residues. The V end lost 5 bases, the J end lost 2 bases, and 13 bases lay between the germline ends. Germline CDR1 reads SEHNR; CDR2 reads FQNEAQ (reference sequence). The CDR3 is CASSRVQGTGNTIYF. The CDR3 DNA follows: TGTGCCAGCAGCCGCGTACAGGGTACTGGAAACACCATATATTTT.

This clone was found a few times. The V call is TRBV19, the J call TRBJ1-1; D uncertain. Per germline, CDR1 LNHDA and CDR2 SQIVND (reference sequence). There are 13 residues in the CDR3. With 4 bases removed from V and 10 bases from J, the gap between germline ends came to 16 bases. The CDR3 region has the DNA TGTGCCAGTAGTACCGACTGGCGACGGGGAGCTTTCTTT. Translation gives CASSTDWRRGAFF.

The chain couples TRBV29-1 to TRBJ2-2; TRBD1 matches at 10 bases. The CDR3 runs to 14 residues. V trimming: 5 bases; J trimming: 3 bases; junction bases outside the gene matches: 3. Germline V gene sequence: CDR1 SQVTM, CDR2 ANQGSEA. In DNA form, the CDR3 reads TGCAGCGTTCATGGACAGGGGGACACCGGGGAGCTGTTTTTT. Translation: CSVHGQGDTGELFF.

This clone was detected only a few times. One end of the junction fails to match germline, which may point to a read error. The chain joins TRBV7-9 to TRBJ2-7, with D possibly being TRBD1 (5 bases). CDR3 size: 13 residues. Per germline, CDR1 SEHNR and CDR2 FQNEAQ (reference sequence). CDR3 coding DNA: TGTTCCAGCAGCCCGAAGGGGCCTTTCGAGCAGTACTTC. It yields the protein CSSSPKGPFEQYF.

This clone has only one observation. The junction departs from germline at one end; a sequencing error may be responsible. The chain couples TRBV7-9 to TRBJ1-5; D uncertain. CDR1 and CDR2 (germline): SEHNR, FQNEAQ (reference sequence). The CDR3 length is 14 residues. DNA for the CDR3: TGTTCCAGCAGCACCGGTCTTACTAATCAGCCCCAGCATTTT. Amino acid sequence: CSSSTGLTNQPQHF.

This chain connects TRBV7-6 to TRBJ2-5; TRBD1 agrees at 8 bases. Germline values: CDR1 SGHVS, CDR2 FNYEAQ. The CDR3 consists of 14 residues. The V gene end was trimmed by 3 bases and the J gene end by 4 bases; junction bases not matched to a gene: 4. CDR3 in DNA: TGTGCCAGCAGCTTGAAAACAGGGGGAGAGACCCAGTACTTC. It translates to CASSLKTGGETQYF.

V usage is TRBV19 and J usage is TRBJ2-1, with TRBD2 matching 7 bases. Per the germline V gene, CDR1 is LNHDA and CDR2 is SQIVND (reference sequence). CDR3 length equals 16 residues. V lost 2 bases to trimming and J lost 3 bases; unmatched junction nucleotides: 7. The DNA of the CDR3 is TGTGCCAGTAGTATACGGCGGGAGCCCGTCTACAATGAGCAGTTCTTC. It codes for CASSIRREPVYNEQFF.

This chain uses TRBV5-1 with TRBJ2-2, with 7 bases aligning to TRBD1. In germline, CDR1 is SGHRS, CDR2 YFSETQ. J gave up 6 bases and V 5 bases, and 4 bases lay outside the gene matches. The CDR3 has 13 amino acids. CDR3 sequence: CASSVTGAGELFF. The CDR3 nucleotides read TGCGCCAGCAGTGTAACAGGGGCCGGGGAGCTGTTTTTT.

The chain couples TRBV5-6 to TRBJ2-7; TRBD2 aligns across 7 bases. The CDR3 has 13 residues. Trimming cost V 2 bases and J 5 bases; bases outside gene matches: 4. The germline CDR1 and CDR2 sequences are SGHDT and YYEEEE. The CDR3, as DNA: TGTGCCAGCAGCTTCTACGGGGGGAACGAGCAGTACTTC. It encodes CASSFYGGNEQYF.

The chain recombines TRBV18 with TRBJ2-7; 8 nucleotides line up with TRBD2. After removal of 3 bases from V and 4 bases from J, the junction contained 8 bases not matched to a gene. The CDR3 sequence is 15 residues long. Germline assignment: CDR1 KGHSH and CDR2 LQKENI. The CDR3 loop reads CASSPGREGLYEQYF. In DNA, the CDR3 is TGTGCCAGCTCACCGGGCCGGGAGGGCCTTTACGAGCAGTACTTC.

The chain employs TRBV6-5 and TRBJ2-7; 9 nucleotides agree with TRBD2. CDR3 size: 15 residues. V lost 7 bases, J lost 5 bases, and 12 bases stayed unmatched. Germline V gene data show CDR1 as MNHEY and CDR2 as SVGAGI. CDR3 protein: CASMGVRTSVNEQYF. For the CDR3, the DNA is TGTGCCAGCATGGGGGTACGGACTAGCGTTAACGAGCAGTACTTC.

This clone was observed a single time. V usage is TRBV6-4 and J usage is TRBJ2-3, with D hard to call. Germline assignment: CDR1 MRHNA and CDR2 SNTAGT. This CDR3 is 13 amino acids long. V gave up 5 bases and J gave up 3 bases, with 9 bases separating them. The CDR3 here is CASSTENTDTQYF. For the CDR3, the DNA is TGTGCCAGCAGTACGGAGAATACAGATACGCAGTATTTT.

The CDR3 here is CASRPGPTNEKLFF. CDR3 bases: TGTGCCAGCAGGCCGGGTCCTACTAATGAAAAACTGTTTTTT. V and J are TRBV27 and TRBJ1-4, with no clear D. In germline, CDR1 is MNHEY, CDR2 SMNVEV (reference sequence). V was trimmed by 6 bases and J by 2 bases, leaving 10 bases between them. The length of the CDR3 is 14 residues.

The gene calls are TRBV18 and TRBJ2-3, with no clear D. Looked up from germline, CDR1 is KGHSH and CDR2 is LQKENI. Trimming shortened V by 3 bases and J by 0 bases, and 13 bases separated the two germline ends. This CDR3 region has 16 residues. The CDR3 spells CASSPPRPGSTDTQYF. CDR3 nucleotides: TGTGCCAGCTCACCCCCCCGACCCGGGAGCACAGATACGCAGTATTTT. The whole variable domain, filled in from reference TRBV18 and TRBJ2-3, reads NAGVMQNPRHLVRRRGQEARLRCSPMKGHSHVYWYRQLPEEGLKFMVYLQKENIIDESGMPKERFSAEFPKEGPSILRIQQVVRGDSAAYFCASSPPRPGSTDTQYFGPGTRLTVL.

The J gene is TRBJ2-1, the V gene TRBV19; a possible D gene is TRBD2 (6 bases). Germline V lookup: CDR1 LNHDA, CDR2 SQIVND (reference sequence). The CDR3 totals 14 residues. V was trimmed by 7 bases and J by 12 bases, leaving 22 bases between them. CDR3 sequence: CASTPVGTPGRQFF. The CDR3 DNA reads TGTGCCAGTACCCCCGTAGGGACTCCAGGTCGGCAGTTCTTC.

The V and J genes are TRBV9 and TRBJ2-1; 8 bases align to TRBD1. Germline V lookup: CDR1 SGDLS, CDR2 YYNGEE. J was trimmed by 4 bases and V by 0 bases; bases with no gene match: 3. This CDR3 contains 15 residues. The CDR3 nucleotides are TGTGCCAGCAGCGTAGGGGGACAGGATTACAATGAGCAGTTCTTC. Its protein product is CASSVGGQDYNEQFF.

This chain connects TRBV14 to TRBJ1-2; D may be TRBD1 (5 bases). V shed 4 bases and J shed 8 bases, with 17 bases lying between them. Germline V lookup: CDR1 SGHDN, CDR2 FVKESK. The CDR3 is 14 residues long. The CDR3 region has the DNA TGTGCCAGCAGCCCGCAGGGATGGAACGGAGGCTACACCTTC. This sequence encodes CASSPQGWNGGYTF.

The V gene is TRBV19, the J gene TRBJ2-3, with 14 nucleotides matching TRBD2. After removal of 3 bases from V and 3 bases from J, the junction contained 8 bases not matched to a gene. This CDR3 has 18 residues. Germline CDR1 reads LNHDA; CDR2 reads SQIVND (reference sequence). As DNA, the CDR3 is TGTGCCAGTAGTATTAAGGGACTAGCGGGAGTTGTTACAGATACGCAGTATTTT. It specifies CASSIKGLAGVVTDTQYF.

The chain links TRBV27 to TRBJ2-7; TRBD1 matches at 8 bases. The CDR3 is 14 residues long. Germline CDR1 MNHEY, CDR2 SMNVEV (reference sequence). With V trimmed by 5 bases and J by 2 bases, 5 bases remained unmatched. The CDR3 region has the DNA TGTGCCAGCAGTGTCGGACAGGGAACCTACGAGCAGTACTTC. It encodes CASSVGQGTYEQYF.

The chain carries TRBV6-5 and TRBJ2-5; TRBD1 is a possible D gene (5 bases). The CDR3 covers 14 residues. CDR1 MNHEY and CDR2 SVGAGI come from the germline V gene. The ends were cut back, 0 bases at V and 5 bases at J, with 10 bases in the middle. Written as DNA, the CDR3 is TGTGCCAGCAGTTACTCGGGCAGGGTGGAGACCCAGTACTTC. It yields the protein CASSYSGRVETQYF.